What follows are 7 T cell receptor beta chains derived from one specimen sequenced in a study of T cell changes during pregnancy in multiple sclerosis. Profiling relied on immunoSEQ multiplex PCR, and the TCRdb table lists in-frame clones only, not all of them. The profile covers under 70,000 clones, with around 92% appearing a single time and approximately 1.5% taken by the ten largest. Sequenced here: peripheral blood, sampled after pregnancy. The receptors derive from a female donor in good health, enrolled as a control in a pregnancy study.

The V gene is TRBV5-5, the J gene TRBJ2-5, with D perhaps TRBD1 (6 bases). Per germline, CDR1 SGHKS and CDR2 YYEKEE (reference sequence). The CDR3 loop spans 16 amino acids. V lost 4 bases and J 1 base, leaving 17 bases between the germline ends. The CDR3 protein is CASSPPPQGLQETQYF. For the CDR3, the DNA is TGTGCCAGCAGCCCCCCCCCACAGGGCCTCCAAGAGACCCAGTACTTC.

This clone was picked up one time. The chain couples TRBV7-3 to TRBJ2-7, with D maybe TRBD1 (6 bases). The germline gives CDR1 SGHTA, CDR2 FQGTGA. Trimming pared 4 bases from V and 3 bases from J, leaving 13 bases between. The length of the CDR3 is 14 residues. The CDR3 nucleotides are TGTGCCAGCAGCTCGCAGGGGCCGGGCTACGAGCAGTACTTC. Its protein product is CASSSQGPGYEQYF.

This chain links TRBV4-1 with TRBJ1-2, with TRBD1 as a possible D gene (5 bases). V was cut by 0 bases and J by 4 bases, with 9 bases left in between. Germline CDR1 MGHRA, CDR2 YSYEKL. This CDR3 comprises 14 residues. DNA of the CDR3: TGCGCCAGCAGCCAAGATCTGGGGGGCTATGGCTACACCTTC. This encodes CASSQDLGGYGYTF.

This chain uses TRBV9 with TRBJ1-4; possible D gene TRBD1, 5 bases. The germline V gene has CDR1 SGDLS and CDR2 YYNGEE. The CDR3 is made up of 15 amino acids. The germline V and J ends were trimmed by 0 bases and 2 bases, with 8 bases remaining between them. The CDR3 nucleotides read TGTGCCAGCAGCGTAGTCGGGGGGACTAATGAAAAACTGTTTTTT. It codes for CASSVVGGTNEKLFF.

This rearrangement joins TRBV18 to TRBJ1-2; D remains ambiguous. The CDR3 is 10 amino acids. V was shortened by 6 bases and J by 6 bases, with 5 bases between the two germline ends. The germline V gene has CDR1 KGHSH and CDR2 LQKENI. The CDR3, as DNA: TGTGCCAGCTCCCGGGATGGCTACACCTTC. Protein: CASSRDGYTF.

The V and J genes are TRBV7-9 and TRBJ1-2; D remains unclear. The CDR3 consists of 17 residues. Per the germline V gene, CDR1 is SEHNR and CDR2 is FQNEAQ (reference sequence). Trimming stripped 6 bases from V and 2 bases from J, with 22 bases between. CDR3 amino acids: CASSSSGPSSVNYGYTF. DNA for the CDR3: TGTGCCAGCAGTTCTAGTGGCCCCTCCTCGGTAAACTATGGCTACACCTTC.

The chain joins TRBV7-9 to TRBJ1-4; D is ambiguous. Germline loops: CDR1 SEHNR, CDR2 FQNEAQ (reference sequence). Trimming stripped 4 bases from V and 8 bases from J, with 14 bases between. The CDR3 is made up of 14 amino acids. CDR3 DNA sequence: TGTGCCAGCAGCTCCGTCGGGGTCGGGGAAAAACTGTTTTTT. Protein: CASSSVGVGEKLFF.